This is a list of T cell receptor beta chains from one sample in a study of T cell responses to AZD1222 COVID-19 vaccine. Clones were read by immunoSEQ multiplex PCR, and TCRdb kept only the in-frame ones, dropping some. The profile covers 52,000 or so clones, with approximately 89% appearing a single time and roughly 19% taken by the ten largest. The sequencing here drew on peripheral blood, taken on day 0 of MenACWY control vaccination. These receptors originate from an adult in good health. Both conserved end residues are part of each CDR3. Each record gives: V gene, clone size, D gene, J gene, CDR3 protein, CDR3 DNA. D genes are given only for firm matches. Rows give clone size only sometimes, using once, few, many, or a class for an expanded clone.

v_gene: TRBV10-3; abundance: once; d_gene: .; j_gene: TRBJ2-7; CDR3aa: CAISEQGSPSEQYF; CDR3nt: TGTGCCATCAGTGAACAGGGATCCCCTTCTGAGCAGTACTTC
v_gene: TRBV4-1; abundance: .; d_gene: TRBD2; j_gene: TRBJ2-3; CDR3aa: CASSQDLGLVPDF; CDR3nt: TGCGCCAGCAGCCAAGATTTGGGACTAGTACCCGACTTT
v_gene: TRBV4-2; abundance: .; d_gene: TRBD2; j_gene: TRBJ2-7; CDR3aa: CASSQVGRESYEQYF; CDR3nt: TGTGCCAGCAGCCAAGTGGGGCGGGAGTCCTACGAGCAGTACTTC
v_gene: TRBV29-1; abundance: .; d_gene: TRBD2; j_gene: TRBJ2-1; CDR3aa: CSVEWSTSGIYNEQFF; CDR3nt: TGCAGCGTTGAATGGTCGACTAGCGGGATTTACAATGAGCAGTTCTTC
v_gene: TRBV4-3; abundance: .; d_gene: .; j_gene: TRBJ2-2; CDR3aa: CASSQDLLGTSNTGELFF; CDR3nt: TGCGCCAGCAGCCAAGATCTGTTGGGGACGAGCAACACCGGGGAGCTGTTTTTT
v_gene: TRBV27; abundance: .; d_gene: .; j_gene: TRBJ1-4; CDR3aa: CASSPSGTPNEKLFF; CDR3nt: TGTGCCAGCAGCCCCTCCGGGACACCGAATGAAAAACTGTTTTTT
v_gene: TRBV15; abundance: .; d_gene: .; j_gene: TRBJ1-2; CDR3aa: CATSRDEAVRGYTF; CDR3nt: TGTGCCACCAGCAGAGATGAAGCGGTTCGGGGCTACACCTTC
v_gene: TRBV6-5; abundance: .; d_gene: TRBD1; j_gene: TRBJ1-4; CDR3aa: CASSQNRGPEKLFF; CDR3nt: TGTGCCAGCAGCCAAAACAGGGGGCCTGAAAAACTGTTTTTT
v_gene: TRBV7-9; abundance: .; d_gene: .; j_gene: TRBJ2-5; CDR3aa: CASSSGSGEGETQYF; CDR3nt: TGTGCCAGCAGCTCGGGGAGCGGAGAGGGAGAGACCCAGTACTTC
v_gene: TRBV2; abundance: .; d_gene: TRBD1; j_gene: TRBJ1-6; CDR3aa: CASSESTGRNSPLHF; CDR3nt: TGTGCCAGCAGTGAGTCGACAGGGCGGAATTCACCCCTCCACTTT
v_gene: TRBV19; abundance: .; d_gene: .; j_gene: TRBJ2-7; CDR3aa: CASSMRAGSYEQYF; CDR3nt: TGTGCCAGTAGTATGAGGGCTGGCAGCTACGAGCAGTACTTC
v_gene: TRBV6-1; abundance: once; d_gene: TRBD2; j_gene: TRBJ2-1; CDR3aa: CASSEEKLAGVGNEQFF; CDR3nt: TGTGCCAGCAGTGAAGAAAAACTAGCGGGAGTTGGGAATGAGCAGTTCTTC
v_gene: TRBV7-2; abundance: .; d_gene: .; j_gene: TRBJ2-1; CDR3aa: CASLRDISYNEQFF; CDR3nt: TGTGCCAGCCTCCGAGACATCTCCTACAATGAGCAGTTCTTC
v_gene: TRBV7-2; abundance: .; d_gene: TRBD1; j_gene: TRBJ1-4; CDR3aa: CASSTGQGLFF; CDR3nt: TGTGCCAGCAGCACCGGACAGGGACTGTTTTTT
v_gene: TRBV6-4; abundance: .; d_gene: .; j_gene: TRBJ1-1; CDR3aa: CASSAGWDTEAFF; CDR3nt: TGTGCCAGCAGTGCGGGTTGGGACACTGAAGCTTTCTTT
v_gene: TRBV5-1; abundance: .; d_gene: .; j_gene: TRBJ2-7; CDR3aa: CASSPEGRGTGEQYF; CDR3nt: TGCGCCAGCAGCCCAGAGGGACGGGGGACGGGCGAGCAGTACTTC
v_gene: TRBV30; abundance: once; d_gene: TRBD1; j_gene: TRBJ2-2; CDR3aa: CAWGTDTSGELFF; CDR3nt: TGTGCCTGGGGGACAGACACAAGCGGGGAGCTGTTTTTT
v_gene: TRBV6-5; abundance: once; d_gene: TRBD2; j_gene: TRBJ2-7; CDR3aa: CASRGRGVSYEQYF; CDR3nt: TGTGCCAGCAGGGGACGGGGGGTATCCTACGAGCAGTACTTC
v_gene: TRBV5-4; abundance: few; d_gene: .; j_gene: TRBJ1-6; CDR3aa: CASSLVGERNSPLHF; CDR3nt: TGTGCCAGCAGCTTGGTGGGGGAGCGTAATTCACCCCTCCACTTT
v_gene: TRBV9; abundance: .; d_gene: TRBD2; j_gene: TRBJ2-1; CDR3aa: CASSATLAGGLREQFF; CDR3nt: TGTGCCAGCAGCGCGACACTAGCGGGAGGCCTCCGGGAGCAGTTCTTC
v_gene: TRBV5-1; abundance: .; d_gene: TRBD1; j_gene: TRBJ1-1; CDR3aa: CASSSGQGVTEAFF; CDR3nt: TGCGCCAGCAGCTCGGGACAGGGCGTCACTGAAGCTTTCTTT
v_gene: TRBV4-3; abundance: .; d_gene: TRBD2; j_gene: TRBJ2-1; CDR3aa: CASSRRSSGKVSYNEQFF; CDR3nt: TGCGCCAGCAGCCGCCGAAGTAGCGGGAAGGTATCCTACAATGAGCAGTTCTTC
v_gene: TRBV5-1; abundance: .; d_gene: .; j_gene: TRBJ2-7; CDR3aa: CASSLGVEQGEQYF; CDR3nt: TGCGCCAGCAGCTTGGGGGTAGAACAGGGCGAGCAGTACTTC
v_gene: TRBV7-2; abundance: .; d_gene: .; j_gene: TRBJ2-7; CDR3aa: CASSRGAGEGEQYF; CDR3nt: TGTGCCAGCAGCCGCGGGGCAGGGGAAGGGGAGCAGTACTTC
v_gene: TRBV30; abundance: .; d_gene: .; j_gene: TRBJ1-1; CDR3aa: CAWSRGTNTEAFF; CDR3nt: TGTGCCTGGAGCCGAGGGACGAACACTGAAGCTTTCTTT
v_gene: TRBV6-5; abundance: .; d_gene: .; j_gene: TRBJ1-2; CDR3aa: CASTRGYGYTF; CDR3nt: TGTGCCAGCACACGTGGCTATGGCTACACCTTC
v_gene: TRBV19; abundance: .; d_gene: TRBD1; j_gene: TRBJ2-2; CDR3aa: CASSKGQTTGELFF; CDR3nt: TGTGCCAGTAGTAAGGGACAGACCACCGGGGAGCTGTTTTTT
v_gene: TRBV15; abundance: .; d_gene: .; j_gene: TRBJ2-3; CDR3aa: CATSRDGKDTQYF; CDR3nt: TGTGCCACCAGCAGAGATGGGAAAGATACGCAGTATTTT
v_gene: TRBV3-1/TRBV3-2; abundance: .; d_gene: TRBD2; j_gene: TRBJ2-2; CDR3aa: CASSQGSRAGGSGELFF; CDR3nt: TGTGCCAGCAGCCAAGGTAGCAGGGCGGGAGGTTCCGGGGAGCTGTTTTTT
v_gene: TRBV4-3; abundance: .; d_gene: TRBD2; j_gene: TRBJ2-7; CDR3aa: CASSRTSGSYEQYF; CDR3nt: TGCGCCAGCAGTCGGACTAGCGGGAGTTACGAGCAGTACTTC
v_gene: TRBV7-9; abundance: .; d_gene: TRBD1; j_gene: TRBJ2-4; CDR3aa: CASSSGALLGQGAKNIQYF; CDR3nt: TGTGCCAGCAGCTCAGGAGCTCTCTTGGGACAGGGGGCCAAAAACATTCAGTACTTC